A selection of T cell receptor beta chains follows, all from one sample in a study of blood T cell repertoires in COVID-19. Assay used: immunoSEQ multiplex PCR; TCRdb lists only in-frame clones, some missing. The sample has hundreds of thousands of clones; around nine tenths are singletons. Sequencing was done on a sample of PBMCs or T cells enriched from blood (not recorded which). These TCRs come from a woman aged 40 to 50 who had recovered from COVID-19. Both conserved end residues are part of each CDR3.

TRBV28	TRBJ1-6	CASSLVQGIGSPLHF
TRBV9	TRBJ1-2	CASSADGSGNYGYTF
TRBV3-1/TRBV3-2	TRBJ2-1	CASSLRLAGLSYNEQFF
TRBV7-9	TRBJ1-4	CASSHKTSLGEKLFF
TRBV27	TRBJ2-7	CASSISGRASYEQYF
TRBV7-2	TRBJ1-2	CASSARQRTGWYGYTF
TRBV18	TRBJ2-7	CASSPAGTSAYEQYF
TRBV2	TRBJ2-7	CASRETSGRSNEQYF
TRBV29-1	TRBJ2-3	CSVERGGTDTQYF
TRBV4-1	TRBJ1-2	CASSQEGQGALIANYGYTF
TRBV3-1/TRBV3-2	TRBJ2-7	CASSQGRDTGISYEQYF
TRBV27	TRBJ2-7	CASSLVGRGGYEQYF
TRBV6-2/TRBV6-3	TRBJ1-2	CASSLTGLHGYTF
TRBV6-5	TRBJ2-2	CASLGTGSAGELFF
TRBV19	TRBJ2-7	CASSIAGAYEQYF
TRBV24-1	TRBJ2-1	CATSDPERNEQFF
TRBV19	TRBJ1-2	CASKTGIGYTF
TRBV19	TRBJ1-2	CASSAGTPNYGYTF
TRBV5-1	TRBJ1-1	CASSRRGAEAFF
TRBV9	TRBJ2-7	CASSRTSGSSYEQYF
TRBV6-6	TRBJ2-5	CASSPRRVQETQYF
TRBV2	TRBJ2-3	CASSLGQGGTDTQYF
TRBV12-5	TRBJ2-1	CASSLGPGFLNEQFF